One TCR beta chain is described in this entry. Antigen specificity is unknown. The DNA ends 3 residues before the CDR3 does, and the rest of the CDR3 is filled in from the germline J gene. V shed 0 bases, J shed 3 bases, and the junction held 8 bases outside the gene matches. The CDR3 length is 16 residues. Per germline, CDR1 SGHTA and CDR2 FQGNSA. The nonmyeloablative bone marrow transplants came from related graft donors, with transient mixed chimerism. Unstimulated regulatory T cells (CD4+CD25+CD127-), CD4+CD25- non-regulatory cells, CD4 and CD8 cells were FACS-sorted from thawed PBMCs. This record belongs to a study of Tregs in tolerant kidney transplant recipients. Whole-study results and caveats: Nucleotide sequences could not be compared across some patients' samples due to primer changes.

Profiling relied on immunoSEQ multiplex PCR, and the TCRdb table lists in-frame clones only, not all of them. The table for this sample gives about 31,000 clones. The sequence came from a human patient who received a combined kidney and bone marrow transplant. Some T cells may be supplied by the graft donor. The genes are TRBV7-2 and TRBJ2-7; 7 bases fit TRBD2. Sample: CD4+ T cells from blood (PBMCs), taken 24 months after the transplant. Partial CDR3 DNA: TGTGCCAGCAGCTTAGCGAAGGTACTAGCGAGCTACGAG. Amino acid sequence: CASSLAKVLASYE. The entire CDR3 reads CASSLAKVLASYEQYF.